These 14 T cell receptor beta chains originate from one sample sequenced in a study of blood T cell repertoires in COVID-19 (TCRdb year 2020). The library was built by means of the immunoSEQ multiplex PCR assay. Drawn from immuneACCESS, this table holds only the in-frame rearrangements with V and J called that TCRdb kept. Clones are partly lost; checked studies trace under half to an unresolved V gene and leave the rest unexplained. The sample has roughly 100,000 clones on record, approximately 81% of them singletons. The biggest ten clones account for less than 45% of the sample. Sequenced material: peripheral blood. Receptor source: a man older than 75 with acute or convalescent COVID-19.

This clone occurred once. The rearrangement joins TRBV19 to TRBJ1-1; 10 nucleotides match TRBD1. Germline CDR1 and CDR2: LNHDA and SQIVND (reference sequence). The CDR3 sequence is 16 residues long. J lost 4 bases, V lost 4 bases, and 9 bases had no gene match. The CDR3 here is CASSSRGQGVGTEAFF. The CDR3 nucleotides read TGTGCCAGTAGTAGCCGTGGACAGGGGGTTGGCACTGAAGCTTTCTTT.

V gene TRBV6-4 combines with J gene TRBJ2-7; 9 nucleotides align to TRBD2. The junction had 14 bases not matched to a gene; V was cut back by 6 bases and J by 2 bases. This CDR3 contains 17 residues. CDR1 MRHNA and CDR2 SNTAGT come from the germline V gene. This chain's CDR3 is CASRALDGSGRTYEQYF. The CDR3, as DNA: TGTGCCAGCAGGGCTCTAGATGGTAGCGGGAGAACCTACGAGCAGTACTTC.

The gene calls are TRBV19 and TRBJ2-7; TRBD1 matches 10 bases. Per germline, CDR1 LNHDA and CDR2 SQIVND (reference sequence). CDR3 length equals 15 residues. Trimming removed 7 bases from V and 0 bases from J; junction bases left unmatched: 6. CDR3: CASTPTGGISYEQYF. CDR3 DNA: TGTGCCAGTACCCCGACAGGGGGCATCTCCTACGAGCAGTACTTC.

The rearrangement joins TRBV19 to TRBJ2-6; no clear D. The CDR3 length is 16 residues. The V gene lost 7 bases and the J gene lost 4 bases, with 17 bases spanning the gap. CDR1 and CDR2 from the germline V gene are LNHDA and SQIVND (reference sequence). The CDR3 DNA reads TGTGCCAGTAACCCCACGTTACGTACAGGGGCCAACGTCCTGACTTTC. Amino acid sequence: CASNPTLRTGANVLTF. Using reference TRBV19 and TRBJ2-6 for the parts outside the CDR3, the full variable domain is DGGITQSPKYLFRKEGQNVTLSCEQNLNHDAMYWYRQDPGQGLRLIYYSQIVNDFQKGDIAEGYSVSREKKESFPLTVTSAQKNPTAFYLCASNPTLRTGANVLTFGAGSRLTVL.

V usage is TRBV28 and J usage is TRBJ1-5; no clear D. Germline CDR1 and CDR2: MDHEN and SYDVKM. V gave up 7 bases and J gave up 4 bases, with 8 bases separating them. The CDR3 is 12 amino acids. The CDR3 DNA follows: TGTGCCAGCACTACGGTAAATCAGCCCCAGCATTTT. Amino acid sequence: CASTTVNQPQHF.

The chain uses TRBV19 and TRBJ1-3; 7 positions match TRBD1. CDR1 and CDR2 from the germline V gene are LNHDA and SQIVND (reference sequence). The V and J ends lost 4 bases and 0 bases, in that order; junction bases with no gene match: 3. This CDR3 is built from 15 residues. The CDR3 sequence: CASSTGQYSGNTIYF. DNA of the CDR3: TGTGCCAGTAGTACGGGACAGTACTCTGGAAACACCATATATTTT. Looking up the rest from reference TRBV19 and TRBJ1-3 gives the full variable domain: DGGITQSPKYLFRKEGQNVTLSCEQNLNHDAMYWYRQDPGQGLRLIYYSQIVNDFQKGDIAEGYSVSREKKESFPLTVTSAQKNPTAFYLCASSTGQYSGNTIYFGEGSWLTVV.

The rearrangement uses TRBV5-1 and TRBJ1-1; weak D call: TRBD1 (5 bases). V was clipped by 5 bases and J by 7 bases, with 18 bases between them. This CDR3 region has 14 residues. Per germline, CDR1 SGHRS and CDR2 YFSETQ. The CDR3 reads CASRLTATQLEAFF. In nucleotides, the CDR3 is TGCGCCAGCAGATTGACAGCTACCCAACTTGAAGCTTTCTTT.

The rearrangement links TRBV11-2 to TRBJ2-7; maybe TRBD2 (5 bases). The germline CDR1 and CDR2 sequences are SGHAT and FQNNGV. Trimming left V 1 base short and J 2 bases short, with 21 bases between. The CDR3 contains 18 residues. This CDR3 reads CASSLARSVTRVAYEQYF. DNA for the CDR3: TGTGCCAGCAGCTTAGCTAGGTCGGTCACTAGGGTTGCCTACGAGCAGTACTTC.

The gene calls are TRBV18 and TRBJ1-1; D call uncertain. The V gene's germline CDR1 is KGHSH and CDR2 LQKENI. The CDR3 runs to 14 residues. Trimming took off 1 base at V and 2 bases at J, with 8 bases between the two ends. CDR3 loop: CASSPLASNTEAFF. CDR3 nucleotide sequence: TGTGCCAGCTCACCACTGGCTTCTAACACTGAAGCTTTCTTT. The full variable domain, in which reference TRBV18 and TRBJ1-1 provide the parts outside the CDR3, is NAGVMQNPRHLVRRRGQEARLRCSPMKGHSHVYWYRQLPEEGLKFMVYLQKENIIDESGMPKERFSAEFPKEGPSILRIQQVVRGDSAAYFCASSPLASNTEAFFGQGTRLTVV.

The rearrangement links TRBV5-1 to TRBJ2-1, with 12 nucleotides matching TRBD2. CDR3 length: 15 residues. Germline CDR1 reads SGHRS; CDR2 reads YFSETQ. V lost 0 bases and J lost 10; bases outside the gene matches: 5. The CDR3 reads CASSLASGRAREQFF. DNA for the CDR3: TGCGCCAGCAGCTTGGCTAGCGGGAGGGCCAGGGAGCAGTTCTTC.

This clone was seen only once. J is TRBJ2-3 and V is TRBV29-1; 8 nucleotides line up with TRBD2. The trim removed 4 bases at V and 0 bases at J, leaving 6 bases unmatched. The CDR3 is 15 amino acids. The V gene's germline CDR1 is SQVTM and CDR2 ANQGSEA. The CDR3 DNA follows: TGCAGCGTTGGGGGGGGACTAGGGAGCACAGATACGCAGTATTTT. It yields the protein CSVGGGLGSTDTQYF.

The chain recombines TRBV25-1 with TRBJ1-3; the match to TRBD1 covers 8 bases. V lost 2 bases to trimming and J lost 0 bases; unmatched junction nucleotides: 9. The germline gives CDR1 MGHDK, CDR2 SYGVNS. The CDR3 spans 18 residues. In nucleotides, the CDR3 is TGTGCCAGCAGTGAACCAGGGACAGGCCCCGTCTCTGGAAACACCATATATTTT. Residues: CASSEPGTGPVSGNTIYF.

This rearrangement joins TRBV19 to TRBJ1-6, with 9 bases that match TRBD1. This CDR3 contains 15 residues. Per the germline V gene, CDR1 is LNHDA and CDR2 is SQIVND (reference sequence). Trimming removed 7 bases from V and 8 bases from J; junction bases left unmatched: 9. CDR3 DNA: TGTGCCAGTAAGGGACAGGGTGTTCGATATTCACCCCTCCACTTT. Translation gives CASKGQGVRYSPLHF.

The chain is built from TRBV11-2 and TRBJ2-5, with 14 positions matching TRBD2. Unmatched junction bases numbered 6, after V lost 1 base and J lost 5 bases. CDR1 SGHAT and CDR2 FQNNGV come from the germline V gene. The CDR3 has 17 residues. The DNA of the CDR3 is TGTGCCAGCAGCTTAGTCGGGACTAGCGGGAGTTCTGAGACCCAGTACTTC. Translating it yields CASSLVGTSGSSETQYF.